Listed below are T cell receptor beta chains from one sample, sequenced in a study of shared clonotypes between healthy human individuals. Profiling relied on immunoSEQ multiplex PCR, and the TCRdb table lists in-frame clones only, not all of them. Of some 790,000 clones in the sample, 72% are singletons; the top ten hold around 1.8%. Sequenced: memory CD4+ T cells sorted from blood. The receptors stem from a woman aged 25-40 years in good health. Both conserved end residues are part of each CDR3. The D gene is left open where the match is weak. For some rows the clone size is stated as once, few or many, or as a class when expanded; others skip it.

J gene: TRBJ1-5; D gene: NA; clone size: NA; V gene: TRBV13; CDR3 protein: CASSEEAFRQPQHF; CDR3 DNA: TGTGCCAGCAGTGAGGAGGCGTTTCGCCAGCCCCAGCATTTT
J gene: TRBJ2-7; D gene: NA; clone size: NA; V gene: TRBV19; CDR3 protein: CASTDYGSYEQYF; CDR3 DNA: TGTGCCAGTACGGATTACGGCTCCTACGAGCAGTACTTC
J gene: TRBJ2-1; D gene: TRBD2; clone size: NA; V gene: TRBV19; CDR3 protein: CASSQTSGVYNEQFF; CDR3 DNA: TGTGCCAGTAGCCAGACTAGCGGGGTTTACAATGAGCAGTTCTTC
J gene: TRBJ2-1; D gene: NA; clone size: NA; V gene: TRBV19; CDR3 protein: CASSIETGVPYNEQFF; CDR3 DNA: TGTGCCAGTAGTATAGAGACGGGGGTACCCTACAATGAGCAGTTCTTC
J gene: TRBJ1-4; D gene: TRBD1; clone size: once; V gene: TRBV6-5; CDR3 protein: CASRTLQGKKEKLFF; CDR3 DNA: TGTGCCAGCAGAACCCTACAGGGGAAGAAAGAAAAACTGTTTTTT
J gene: TRBJ1-2; D gene: NA; clone size: NA; V gene: TRBV12-5; CDR3 protein: CASGLVISGDAFRYTF; CDR3 DNA: TGTGCTAGTGGTTTGGTCATATCAGGGGACGCCTTTCGCTACACCTTC
J gene: TRBJ2-1; D gene: TRBD2; clone size: few; V gene: TRBV7-9; CDR3 protein: CASSPQAGTYNEQFF; CDR3 DNA: TGTGCCAGCAGCCCCCAAGCGGGAACCTACAATGAGCAGTTCTTC
J gene: TRBJ2-7; D gene: NA; clone size: NA; V gene: TRBV18; CDR3 protein: CASSPGLSYEQYF; CDR3 DNA: TGTGCCAGCTCTCCCGGCCTCTCCTACGAGCAGTACTTC
J gene: TRBJ1-1; D gene: NA; clone size: few; V gene: TRBV29-1; CDR3 protein: CSVAPTQPNTEAFF; CDR3 DNA: TGCAGCGTTGCCCCCACTCAACCGAACACTGAAGCTTTCTTT
J gene: TRBJ2-2; D gene: NA; clone size: NA; V gene: TRBV19; CDR3 protein: CASSIRQGTGELFF; CDR3 DNA: TGTGCCAGTAGTATAAGGCAGGGGACCGGGGAGCTGTTTTTT
J gene: TRBJ1-2; D gene: NA; clone size: once; V gene: TRBV19; CDR3 protein: CASFPGTVYQYGYTF; CDR3 DNA: TGTGCCAGTTTTCCCGGGACGGTCTACCAATATGGCTACACCTTC
J gene: TRBJ2-7; D gene: NA; clone size: NA; V gene: TRBV21-1; CDR3 protein: CASSKGGVSSYEQYF; CDR3 DNA: TGTGCCAGCAGCAAAGGTGGCGTCTCCTCCTACGAGCAGTACTTC
J gene: TRBJ1-5; D gene: TRBD1; clone size: once; V gene: TRBV11-2; CDR3 protein: CASSQRTGEGNQPQHF; CDR3 DNA: TGTGCCAGCAGCCAAAGGACAGGGGAAGGTAATCAGCCCCAGCATTTT
J gene: TRBJ2-4; D gene: NA; clone size: NA; V gene: TRBV19; CDR3 protein: CASSIGGSQNIQYF; CDR3 DNA: TGTGCCAGTAGTATTGGAGGCAGCCAAAACATTCAGTACTTC
J gene: TRBJ2-7; D gene: NA; clone size: NA; V gene: TRBV5-5; CDR3 protein: CASSIGGSFSYEQYF; CDR3 DNA: TGTGCCAGCAGCATAGGAGGGAGTTTCTCCTACGAGCAGTACTTC
J gene: TRBJ2-5; D gene: NA; clone size: NA; V gene: TRBV28; CDR3 protein: CASSLWQGGGETQYF; CDR3 DNA: TGTGCCAGCAGTTTATGGCAGGGGGGGGGAGAGACCCAGTACTTC
J gene: TRBJ1-1; D gene: NA; clone size: NA; V gene: TRBV5-1; CDR3 protein: CASGVFLDTEAFF; CDR3 DNA: TGCGCCAGCGGGGTTTTCCTGGACACTGAAGCTTTCTTT